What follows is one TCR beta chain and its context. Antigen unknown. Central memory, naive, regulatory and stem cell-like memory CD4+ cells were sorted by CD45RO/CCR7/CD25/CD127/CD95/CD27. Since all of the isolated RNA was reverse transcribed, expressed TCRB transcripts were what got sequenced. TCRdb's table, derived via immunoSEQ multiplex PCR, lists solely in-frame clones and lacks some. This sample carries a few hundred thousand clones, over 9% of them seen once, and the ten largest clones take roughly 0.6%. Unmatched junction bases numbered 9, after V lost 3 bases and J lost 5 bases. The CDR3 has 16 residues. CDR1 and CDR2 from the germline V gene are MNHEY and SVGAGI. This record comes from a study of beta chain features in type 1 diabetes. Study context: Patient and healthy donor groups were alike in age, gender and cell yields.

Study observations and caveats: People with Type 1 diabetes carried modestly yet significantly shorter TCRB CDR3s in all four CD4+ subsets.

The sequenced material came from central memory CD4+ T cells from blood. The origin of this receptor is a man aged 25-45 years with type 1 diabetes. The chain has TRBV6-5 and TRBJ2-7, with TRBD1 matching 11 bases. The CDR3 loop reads CASSYFGSGQGDEQYF. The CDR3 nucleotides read TGTGCCAGCAGTTATTTTGGGTCGGGACAGGGGGACGAGCAGTACTTC.